Listed here are 22 T cell receptor beta chains from one sample, sequenced in a study of blood T cell repertoires in COVID-19. Profiling relied on immunoSEQ multiplex PCR, and the TCRdb table lists in-frame clones only, not all of them. This table holds roughly 150,000 clones, approximately 80% found once. The sequencing input was PBMCs or T cells enriched from blood (not recorded which). The receptors come from a man in his 70s who had been exposed to COVID-19.

The chain links TRBV27 to TRBJ1-4; D is perhaps TRBD1 (6 bases). The CDR3 covers 16 residues. V dropped 4 bases and J dropped 8 bases, with 20 bases sitting between them. The V gene's germline CDR1 is MNHEY and CDR2 SMNVEV (reference sequence). The CDR3 sequence: CASSSDSTGTREKLFF. CDR3 nucleotide sequence: TGTGCCAGCAGTTCCGACTCCACAGGGACAAGAGAAAAACTGTTTTTT.

The J gene is TRBJ1-3, the V gene TRBV7-2, with D possibly being TRBD1 (5 bases). The CDR3 is 17 residues long. Looked up from germline, CDR1 is SGHTA and CDR2 is FQGNSA. With 1 base removed from V and 1 base from J, the gap between germline ends came to 14 bases. The CDR3 nucleotides read TGTGCCAGCAGCTTAGATGCGGGACGCCTTTCTGGAAACACCATATATTTT. As protein: CASSLDAGRLSGNTIYF. The complete variable domain, with remaining parts taken from reference TRBV7-2 and TRBJ1-3, reads GAGVSQSPSNKVTEKGKDVELRCDPISGHTALYWYRQSLGQGLEFLIYFQGNSAPDKSGLPSDRFSAERTGGSVSTLTIQRTQQEDSAVYLCASSLDAGRLSGNTIYFGEGSWLTVV.

This chain joins TRBV7-2 and TRBJ1-1; weak D call: TRBD1 (6 bases). Germline V lookup: CDR1 SGHTA, CDR2 FQGNSA. Trimming shortened V by 3 bases and J by 4 bases, and 15 bases separated the two germline ends. The CDR3 covers 15 residues. The CDR3: CASSFSGGVGTEAFF. The CDR3 bases are TGTGCCAGCAGCTTTTCGGGGGGCGTTGGCACTGAAGCTTTCTTT.

This clone came up once. The sample contains more than one DNA sequence encoding this CDR3. The chain combines TRBV18 with TRBJ1-2; 8 positions match TRBD1. The CDR3 runs to 13 residues. Germline-derived CDR1 and CDR2 are KGHSH and LQKENI. V was pared by 3 bases and J by 6 bases, with 3 bases of the junction left unmatched. CDR3 loop: CASSPQGADGYTF. As DNA, the CDR3 is TGTGCCAGCTCACCCCAGGGGGCGGATGGCTACACCTTC.

This clone showed up just once. The chain uses TRBV19 and TRBJ1-5; D remains ambiguous. V gave up 8 bases and J gave up 4 bases, with 12 bases separating them. The CDR3 is made up of 13 amino acids. Germline lookup yields CDR1 LNHDA and CDR2 SQIVND (reference sequence). The CDR3 loop is CASSDKPNQPQHF. CDR3 sequence (DNA): TGTGCCAGTTCAGACAAGCCGAATCAGCCCCAGCATTTT.

CDR3 bases: TGTGCCAGCCACTTAGGACAGGGGAGTCAGCCCCAGCATTTT. Translated, it gives CASHLGQGSQPQHF. The V and J genes are TRBV6-5 and TRBJ1-5; 9 nucleotides line up with TRBD1. V trimming: 8 bases; J trimming: 6 bases; junction bases outside the gene matches: 8. There are 14 residues in the CDR3. Germline V gene sequence: CDR1 MNHEY, CDR2 SVGAGI.

In this sample, this clone turned up a few times. The chain employs TRBV6-5 and TRBJ1-2, with D tentatively TRBD1 (5 bases). Trimming shortened V by 4 bases and J by 0 bases, and 12 bases separated the two germline ends. Per the germline V gene, CDR1 is MNHEY and CDR2 is SVGAGI. The CDR3 runs 15 residues. This CDR3 is CASSFYRSSNYGYTF. The DNA of the CDR3 is TGTGCCAGCAGTTTCTACAGGAGCTCTAACTATGGCTACACCTTC.

The rearrangement joins TRBV28 to TRBJ1-1; D possibly corresponds to TRBD1 (5 bases). Germline V lookup: CDR1 MDHEN, CDR2 SYDVKM. The CDR3 runs 17 residues. Trimming took off 5 bases at V and 10 bases at J, with 29 bases between the two ends. CDR3 protein: CASSPPIGQSGAKVAFF. CDR3 sequence (DNA): TGTGCCAGCAGTCCTCCCATAGGTCAGAGCGGGGCGAAGGTAGCTTTCTTT.

This clone was seen at least ten times. The chain uses TRBV28 and TRBJ2-7; 7 bases agree with TRBD1. Unmatched junction bases numbered 10, after V lost 7 bases and J lost 4 bases. CDR1 is MDHEN, CDR2 SYDVKM, per germline. The CDR3 is 14 residues long. CDR3 coding DNA: TGTGCCAGCAAGTCCGGGACAGAGATTTACGAGCAGTACTTC. Its translation is CASKSGTEIYEQYF.

The chain recombines TRBV7-9 with TRBJ1-4; possible D gene TRBD1, 6 bases. Germline-derived CDR1 and CDR2 are SEHNR and FQNEAQ (reference sequence). V was clipped by 4 bases and J by 6 bases, with 12 bases between them. This CDR3 contains 14 residues. The CDR3 loop reads CASSSGAGDEKLFF. CDR3 bases: TGTGCCAGCAGCTCAGGGGCGGGGGATGAAAAACTGTTTTTT.

The gene calls are TRBV28 and TRBJ1-2, with D perhaps TRBD1 (5 bases). Germline V lookup: CDR1 MDHEN, CDR2 SYDVKM. Trimming shortened V by 7 bases and J by 0 bases, and 15 bases separated the two germline ends. The CDR3 runs 15 residues. CDR3 loop: CASTEQVETNYGYTF. CDR3 DNA sequence: TGTGCCAGCACCGAACAGGTTGAAACTAACTATGGCTACACCTTC.

V and J are TRBV7-2 and TRBJ2-2; D remains ambiguous. The germline gives CDR1 SGHTA, CDR2 FQGNSA. This CDR3 spans 16 amino acids. The V end lost 1 base, the J end lost 5 bases, and 14 bases lay between the germline ends. CDR3 in amino acids: CASSLDGLLETGELFF. Written as DNA, the CDR3 is TGTGCCAGCAGCTTAGATGGGCTTCTGGAAACCGGGGAGCTGTTTTTT.

This chain connects TRBV4-1 to TRBJ2-3; tentatively, D is TRBD1 (6 bases). The V end lost 3 bases, the J end lost 5 bases, and 18 bases lay between the germline ends. This CDR3 is built from 16 residues. Germline V gives CDR1 MGHRA, CDR2 YSYEKL. CDR3 amino acids: CASSHYPGDGGDTQYF. The DNA of the CDR3 is TGCGCCAGCAGCCATTACCCAGGGGACGGTGGAGATACGCAGTATTTT.

The V and J genes are TRBV6-5 and TRBJ1-1; tentatively, D is TRBD1 (6 bases). From germline, CDR1 is MNHEY and CDR2 SVGAGI. This CDR3 has 13 amino acids. V was shortened by 8 bases and J by 5 bases, with 15 bases between the two germline ends. CDR3 coding DNA: TGTGCCAGCTCTCAACAGGGAAAGACTGAAGCTTTCTTT. Amino acid sequence: CASSQQGKTEAFF.

The chain couples TRBV18 to TRBJ1-1; D is ambiguous. V was pared by 3 bases and J by 3 bases, with 8 bases between. Per the germline V gene, CDR1 is KGHSH and CDR2 is LQKENI. The CDR3 totals 13 residues. CDR3 residues: CASSPDRDTEAFF. The CDR3 DNA reads as TGTGCCAGCTCACCCGATCGGGACACTGAAGCTTTCTTT.

The V and J genes are TRBV3-1 (or the pseudogene TRBV3-2) and TRBJ1-2, with a weak D call TRBD1 (6 bases). The CDR3 runs to 14 residues. V shed 4 bases and J shed 4 bases, with 13 bases lying between them. Germline CDR1 is LGHDT and CDR2 is YNNKEL (reference sequence). The CDR3 protein is CASSLTDSRYGYTF. In DNA, the CDR3 is TGTGCCAGCAGCCTGACGGACAGCCGCTATGGCTACACCTTC.

This rearrangement joins TRBV6-4 to TRBJ1-3; a weak D match, TRBD1 (6 bases). Germline lookup yields CDR1 MRHNA and CDR2 SNTAGT. This CDR3 has 17 amino acids. The ends were cut back, 2 bases at V and 0 bases at J, with 14 bases in the middle. The CDR3 here is CASSDERGTGSGNTIYF. CDR3 nucleotide sequence: TGTGCCAGCAGTGACGAGAGGGGGACCGGCTCTGGAAACACCATATATTTT.

Note on this clone: Additional DNA sequences in this sample encode the identical CDR3. The chain has TRBV3-1 (or the pseudogene TRBV3-2) and TRBJ2-5; the D is unclear. The V end lost 1 base, the J end lost 5 bases, and 5 bases lay between the germline ends. The germline gives CDR1 LGHDT, CDR2 YNNKEL (reference sequence). CDR3 length: 12 amino acids. The CDR3 DNA sequence: TGTGCCAGCAGCCAAGTGAGCGAGACCCAGTACTTC. The encoded protein is CASSQVSETQYF.

The chain carries TRBV11-3 and TRBJ2-2; D may be TRBD1 (6 bases). The V end was cut by 2 bases, the J end by 6 bases, with 13 bases between. The CDR3 sequence is 15 residues long. Germline V lookup: CDR1 SGHNT, CDR2 YENEEA. CDR3 coding DNA: TGTGCCAGCAGCTTAAAGGGGGTAACGTCCGGGGAGCTGTTTTTT. Its translation is CASSLKGVTSGELFF.

The rearrangement links TRBV13 to TRBJ1-3; TRBD1 might be the D (5 bases). This CDR3 contains 15 residues. Germline V lookup: CDR1 PRHDT, CDR2 FYEKMQ (reference sequence). Deletions cut 5 bases from V and 9 bases from J, with 20 bases between. CDR3 residues: CASSRRPGGAGTIYF. As DNA, the CDR3 is TGTGCCAGCAGCCGACGCCCTGGAGGGGCGGGCACCATATATTTT. Supplemented by reference TRBV13 and TRBJ1-3, the full variable domain reads AAGVIQSPRHLIKEKRETATLKCYPIPRHDTVYWYQQGPGQDPQFLISFYEKMQSDKGSIPDRFSAQQFSDYHSELNMSSLELGDSALYFCASSRRPGGAGTIYFGEGSWLTVV.

The chain links TRBV5-3 to TRBJ1-1, with a possible D match to TRBD1 (6 bases). TRBV5-3 is sorted into the ORF group, with uncertain function. This CDR3 comprises 13 residues. Trimming removed 4 bases from V and 8 bases from J, with 15 bases in between. DNA of the CDR3: TGTGCCAGAAGCCCCAAGGGGGACGGGGAAGCTTTCTTT. Its protein product is CARSPKGDGEAFF.

The V gene is TRBV10-2, the J gene TRBJ2-7, with D possibly being TRBD1 (5 bases). Germline CDR1 reads WSHSY; CDR2 reads SAAADI. The ends were cut back, 7 bases at V and 3 bases at J, with 7 bases in the middle. The CDR3 sequence is 11 residues long. CDR3 loop: CASNTGYEQYF. Here the CDR3 DNA reads TGCGCCAGCAACACAGGCTACGAGCAGTACTTC.